A selection of T cell receptor beta chains follows, all from one sample in a study of T cell repertoires in cytomegalovirus infection. TCRdb re-analysed the reads in MiXCR, keeping a single row per CDR3 protein. Among about 69,000 distinct CDR3 sequences listed, around 30% were seen once. These receptors are not linked to any known antigen. Here the sequenced sample was CD8+ T cells from cultured PBMCs, taken from culture after CMV antigen stimulation. Receptors were obtained from a human donor in good health (CMV status not recorded). Some clones in this sample may be carry-over from other donors' samples. The CDR3 runs from the conserved cysteine through the conserved F or W. The D gene is left open where the match is weak. Clone size is shown for a subset of rows, as once, few, many or a class of expanded clone.

j_call v_call d_call clone_size cdr3_nt cdr3_aa
TRBJ1-1 TRBV6-1 - - TGTGCCAGCAGTGAAGAAGGAGCCAGCAACACTGAAGCTTTCTTT CASSEEGASNTEAFF
TRBJ2-2 TRBV4-2 - many TGTGCCAGCAGCCAAGCGGGAGACACCGGGGAGCTGTTTTTT CASSQAGDTGELFF
TRBJ2-5 TRBV6-5 - - TGTGCCAGCAGTTACTCTCACAGGGCTAAGACCCAGTACTTC CASSYSHRAKTQYF
TRBJ2-3 TRBV23-1 TRBD2 few TGCGCCAGCAGTCAATCGCTCGCTAGCGGGGGGTCGGGTATAATAGATACGCAGTATTTT CASSQSLASGGSGIIDTQYF
TRBJ1-5 TRBV6-2/TRBV6-3 TRBD1 many TGTGCCAGCAGTGCCAAACCACCTCGTCAGGGGGAGCCCCAGCATTTT CASSAKPPRQGEPQHF
TRBJ2-6 TRBV29-1 - - TGCAGCGTACGGGGAACAGTGCAGCTCTGGGCCAACGTCCTGACTTTC CSVRGTVQLWANVLTF
TRBJ1-1 TRBV19 TRBD1 - TGTGCCAGTACCACGGCTTGGGCAGGGGGCACTGAAGCTTTCTTT CASTTAWAGGTEAFF
TRBJ2-5 TRBV7-9 - - TGTGCCAGCAGCTTAGTGGGCCCGGGTCAAGAGACCCAGTACTTC CASSLVGPGQETQYF
TRBJ1-5 TRBV30 - - TGTGCCTGGAGTGGAGGGAACAATCAGCCCCAGCATTTT CAWSGGNNQPQHF
TRBJ2-1 TRBV7-8 - - TGTGCCAGCAACTTCTTCCAAAACTCCTACAATGAGCAGTTCTTC CASNFFQNSYNEQFF
TRBJ2-3 TRBV3-1 - few TGTGCCAGCAGTGACTGGGGGGCGATAAGCACAGATACGCAGTATTTT CASSDWGAISTDTQYF
TRBJ2-7 TRBV6-8 - few TGTGCCAGCATAGATTCGACGACCTACGAGCAGTACTTC CASIDSTTYEQYF
TRBJ2-1 TRBV2 - - TGTGCCAGCAGTGAGGAAGGATACAATGAGCAGTTCTTC CASSEEGYNEQFF
TRBJ2-7 TRBV7-8 - - TGTGCCAGCAGCGATACGTCGGGACTGATCTACGAGCAGTACTTC CASSDTSGLIYEQYF
TRBJ1-4 TRBV27 - many TGTGCCAGCAGCCAAAATGAAAAACTGTTTTTT CASSQNEKLFF
TRBJ2-7 TRBV7-9 - - TGTGCCAGCAGTTCCGTAAGGGCAGGGGTGGGTGAGCAGTACTTC CASSSVRAGVGEQYF
TRBJ2-3 TRBV9 - few TGTGCCAGCAGCCCCAACACACAGCACATCACAGATACGCAGTATTTT CASSPNTQHITDTQYF
TRBJ1-1 TRBV7-9 TRBD1 few TGTGCCAGCCGCGGACAGGGTGGGGGCACTGAAGCTTTCTTT CASRGQGGGTEAFF
TRBJ2-3 TRBV7-8 TRBD2 many TGTGCCAGCAGCCTTAGGACTAGCGGGAGTGATACGCAGTATTTT CASSLRTSGSDTQYF
TRBJ2-1 TRBV7-6 - - TGTGCCAGCAGCTCTACGGGTCCCGGGATGGATGAGCAGTTCTTC CASSSTGPGMDEQFF
TRBJ2-7 TRBV7-9 TRBD1 few TGTGCCAGCACCCAGACAGGGCGCAACTACGAGCAGTACTTC CASTQTGRNYEQYF
TRBJ2-7 TRBV7-6 - many TGTGCCAGCAGCTTAGATCACGGTTACGAGCAGTACTTC CASSLDHGYEQYF
TRBJ2-5 TRBV12-3/TRBV12-4 - - TGTGCCAGCAGTTATGCAGAAGAGACCCAGTACTTC CASSYAEETQYF
TRBJ1-1 TRBV7-9 TRBD1 many TGTGCCAGCAGCCCCCCATCGACAGGGCCAACTGAAGCTTTCTTT CASSPPSTGPTEAFF
TRBJ2-5 TRBV10-3 TRBD2 many TGTGCCATCAGTCAAGGGGAGGGAGTAGAGACCCAGTACTTC CAISQGEGVETQYF
TRBJ1-5 TRBV19 TRBD1 few TGTGCCAGTAGTATTCTCGACAGGGCCGTGGATCAGCCCCAGCATTTT CASSILDRAVDQPQHF
TRBJ1-2 TRBV29-1 - - TGCAGCGCATATGGGGTTTCGTCGATCGCTAACTATGGCTACACCTTC CSAYGVSSIANYGYTF
TRBJ2-7 TRBV7-9 - medium-sized TGTGCCAGCAGCCCTTCGACCTACGAGCAGTACTTC CASSPSTYEQYF
TRBJ2-1 TRBV6-5 - - TGTGCCAGCAGTTACTCTCGGAACAATGAGCAGTTCTTC CASSYSRNNEQFF
TRBJ2-7 TRBV10-3 - - TGTGCCACGTCAAGGGCCTCCCGGGACGAGCAGTACTTC CATSRASRDEQYF
TRBJ2-7 TRBV19 TRBD1 - TGTGCCAGTAGTATAAGAGAGGGGGCGGTCTCCTACGAGCAGTACTTC CASSIREGAVSYEQYF
TRBJ2-2 TRBV6-2/TRBV6-3 - many TGTGCCAGCAGGGACCGACTAGTCCGCGGGGAGCTGTTTTTT CASRDRLVRGELFF
TRBJ2-7 TRBV28 - many TGTGCCAGCACCCCTCCTCGGGGTCAGCAGTACTTC CASTPPRGQQYF
TRBJ1-2 TRBV6-1 - - TGTGCCAGCGTAGTTATCTCGGGGTCTGGCTACACCTTC CASVVISGSGYTF
TRBJ1-4 TRBV28 - many TGTGCCAGCAGTCCCAAGTGGGTAGATGACGAAAAACTGTTTTTT CASSPKWVDDEKLFF
TRBJ2-1 TRBV2 TRBD2 - TGTGCCAGCAGTGAAGTCAGACTAGCGGGGCGCCAACAGTTCTTC CASSEVRLAGRQQFF
TRBJ1-5 TRBV27 - - TGTGCCAGCAGTGTACCCCCCTCAAGCGTGGGCCAGGGTGAAGGGCAGCCCCAGCATTTT CASSVPPSSVGQGEGQPQHF
TRBJ2-3 TRBV7-2 - - TGTGCCAGCAGCCCTACAACGGGTAGCACAGATACGCAGTATTTT CASSPTTGSTDTQYF
TRBJ2-6 TRBV28 TRBD2 - TGTGCCAGCAGTTTATACCCATCTAGCGGGGATTCACTCTCTGGGGCCAACGTCCTGACTTTC CASSLYPSSGDSLSGANVLTF
TRBJ2-5 TRBV27 - - TGTGCCAGCACCCGTCAAGAGACCCAGTACTTC CASTRQETQYF